The 3 T cell receptor beta chains below were found in one sample sequenced in a study of blood T cell repertoires in COVID-19. Clones were read by immunoSEQ multiplex PCR, and TCRdb kept only the in-frame ones, dropping some. The sample lists around 110,000 clones; approximately 84% were seen once. Input material: peripheral blood. The receptors were sampled from a man aged 65-85 years with active or convalescent COVID-19.

The chain employs TRBV7-6 and TRBJ2-1, with 11 bases fitting TRBD2. The V gene's germline CDR1 is SGHVS and CDR2 FNYEAQ. The J segment lost 7 bases and the V segment lost 7 bases, leaving 9 bases of the junction unmatched. This CDR3 region has 15 residues. The CDR3: CASTLSGGAGNEQFF. The CDR3 DNA is TGTGCCAGCACCCTTAGCGGGGGGGCGGGGAATGAGCAGTTCTTC. Complete variable domain (other parts from reference TRBV7-6 and TRBJ2-1): GAGVSQSPRYKVTKRGQDVALRCDPISGHVSLYWYRQALGQGPEFLTYFNYEAQQDKSGLPNDRFSAERPEGSISTLTIQRTEQRDSAMYRCASTLSGGAGNEQFFGPGTRLTVL.

The chain recombines TRBV6-5 with TRBJ1-3, with TRBD1 matching over 9 bases. This CDR3 has 15 amino acids. Looked up from germline, CDR1 is MNHEY and CDR2 is SVGAGI. Unmatched junction bases numbered 7, after V lost 6 bases and J lost 4 bases. The CDR3, as DNA: TGTGCCAGCAGACCTCCCGGGACAGGGGGAAACACCATATATTTT. The encoded protein is CASRPPGTGGNTIYF.

The rearrangement uses TRBV30 and TRBJ1-2; TRBD1 agrees at 8 bases. The CDR3 totals 14 residues. In germline, CDR1 is GTSNPN, CDR2 SVGIG (reference sequence). With V trimmed by 1 base and J by 7 bases, 8 bases remained unmatched. The CDR3 loop is CAWSAHGQGSGYTF. CDR3 coding DNA: TGTGCCTGGAGTGCCCACGGACAGGGAAGTGGCTACACCTTC.